These 9 T cell receptor beta chains originate from one sample sequenced in a study of OX40 agonist ivuxolimab in advanced cancers. TCRdb's table, derived via immunoSEQ multiplex PCR, lists solely in-frame clones and lacks some. The sample contains tens of thousands of clones, about 86% of which appear only once. Source: CD4+ or CD8+ T cells sorted from blood, taken in a trial of the OX40 agonist ivuxolimab. These receptors were obtained from an adult with an advanced solid tumor such as melanoma, head and neck, liver or kidney cancer.

The chain links TRBV7-2 to TRBJ1-6, with no clear D. Trimming left V 3 bases short and J 3 bases short, with 6 bases between. The germline V gene has CDR1 SGHTA and CDR2 FQGNSA. This CDR3 is 14 amino acids long. The CDR3 DNA follows: TGTGCCAGCAGCTTCGACATCTATAATTCACCCCTCCACTTT. Translation: CASSFDIYNSPLHF. Filled out from reference TRBV7-2 and TRBJ1-6, the complete variable domain reads GAGVSQSPSNKVTEKGKDVELRCDPISGHTALYWYRQSLGQGLEFLIYFQGNSAPDKSGLPSDRFSAERTGGSVSTLTIQRTQQEDSAVYLCASSFDIYNSPLHFGNGTRLTVT.

This sequence joins TRBV29-1 and TRBJ2-5, with a tentative D call TRBD1 (7 bases). Trimming removed 7 bases at V and 2 bases at J, with 14 bases between. CDR1 SQVTM and CDR2 ANQGSEA come from the germline V gene. CDR3 length: 13 amino acids. The chain's CDR3 is CSGRDSRQETQYF. DNA of the CDR3: TGCAGCGGGAGGGACAGCCGACAAGAGACCCAGTACTTC.

CDR3 DNA: TGCGCCAGCAGCTCCCTGGGACAGGGAGGCACTGAAGCTTTCTTT. This sequence encodes CASSSLGQGGTEAFF. The V call is TRBV5-1, the J call TRBJ1-1; 9 nucleotides align to TRBD1. Per the germline V gene, CDR1 is SGHRS and CDR2 is YFSETQ. The CDR3 has 15 amino acids. With V trimmed by 3 bases and J by 4 bases, 7 bases remained unmatched.

V is TRBV5-1 and J is TRBJ2-1; D is unclear. The CDR3 totals 12 residues. The V gene lost 2 bases and the J gene lost 7 bases, with 7 bases spanning the gap. In germline, CDR1 is SGHRS, CDR2 YFSETQ. The CDR3 DNA follows: TGCGCCAGCAGCTTAATGGGAAATGAGCAGTTCTTC. Its protein product is CASSLMGNEQFF.

The chain is built from TRBV5-1 and TRBJ2-3; D gene ambiguous. V was cut by 0 bases and J by 1 base, with 9 bases left in between. This CDR3 spans 15 amino acids. Germline V gives CDR1 SGHRS, CDR2 YFSETQ. CDR3 DNA: TGCGCCAGCAGCTTGGGCCAGGACCGCACAGATACGCAGTATTTT. Its protein product is CASSLGQDRTDTQYF. Drawing the rest from reference TRBV5-1 and TRBJ2-3, the complete variable domain is KAGVTQTPRYLIKTRGQQVTLSCSPISGHRSVSWYQQTPGQGLQFLFEYFSETQRNKGNFPGRFSGRQFSNSRSEMNVSTLELGDSALYLCASSLGQDRTDTQYFGPGTRLTVL.

This chain links TRBV28 with TRBJ1-1; D is unresolved. Trimming stripped 2 bases from V and 3 bases from J, with 10 bases between. CDR1 is MDHEN, CDR2 SYDVKM, per germline. The CDR3 is made up of 14 amino acids. DNA for the CDR3: TGTGCCAGCAGTTTACTAGCTAGGGACACTGAAGCTTTCTTT. Translation: CASSLLARDTEAFF.

This rearrangement joins TRBV6-1 to TRBJ1-1; D ambiguous. Trimming stripped 5 bases from V and 2 bases from J, with 9 bases between. Germline CDR1 and CDR2: MNHNS and SASEGT. The CDR3 extends over 13 amino acids. The CDR3 region is CASSKVLNTEAFF. The CDR3 DNA is TGTGCCAGCAGTAAGGTACTTAACACTGAAGCTTTCTTT.

This clone came up once. V gene TRBV4-1 combines with J gene TRBJ2-1; TRBD2 aligns across 12 bases. The CDR3 runs to 18 residues. The germline V gene encodes CDR1 MGHRA and CDR2 YSYEKL. V shed 4 bases and J 4 bases; nucleotides not matched to a gene: 11. This CDR3 reads CASSLRLAGVHEYNEQFF. The CDR3 coding sequence is TGCGCCAGCAGCCTAAGACTAGCGGGAGTGCACGAGTACAATGAGCAGTTCTTC.

The chain employs TRBV10-3 and TRBJ2-7, with D tentatively TRBD2 (6 bases). The CDR3 contains 15 residues. The germline CDR1 and CDR2 sequences are ENHRY and SYGVKD. The V and J ends lost 2 bases and 2 bases respectively, with 13 bases between them. The chain's CDR3 is CAISELGGLTYEQYF. In DNA form, the CDR3 reads TGTGCCATCAGTGAGCTGGGGGGATTAACCTACGAGCAGTACTTC.